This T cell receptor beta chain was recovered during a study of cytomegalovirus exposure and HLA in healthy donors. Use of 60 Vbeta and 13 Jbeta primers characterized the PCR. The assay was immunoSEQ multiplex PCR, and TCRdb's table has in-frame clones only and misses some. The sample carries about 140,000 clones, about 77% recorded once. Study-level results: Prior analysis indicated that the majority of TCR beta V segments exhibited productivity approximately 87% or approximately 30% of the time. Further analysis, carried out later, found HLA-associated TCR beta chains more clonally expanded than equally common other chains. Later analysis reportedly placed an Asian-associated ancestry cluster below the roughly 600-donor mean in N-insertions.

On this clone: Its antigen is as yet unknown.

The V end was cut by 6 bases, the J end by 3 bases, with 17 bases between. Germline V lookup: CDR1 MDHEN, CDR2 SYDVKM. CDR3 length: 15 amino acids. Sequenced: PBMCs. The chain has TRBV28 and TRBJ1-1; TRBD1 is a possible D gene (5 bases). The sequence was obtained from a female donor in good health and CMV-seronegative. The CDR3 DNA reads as TGTGCCAGCAGCCTACACGGGGGTTCGGACACTGAAGCTTTCTTT. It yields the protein CASSLHGGSDTEAFF. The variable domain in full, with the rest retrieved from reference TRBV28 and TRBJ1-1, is DVKVTQSSRYLVKRTGEKVFLECVQDMDHENMFWYRQDPGLGLRLIYFSYDVKMKEKGDIPEGYSVSREKKERFSLILESASTNQTSMYLCASSLHGGSDTEAFFGQGTRLTVV.